Each of the 5 T cell receptor beta chains below was sequenced from the same sample in a study of T cell changes during pregnancy in multiple sclerosis. Assay used: immunoSEQ multiplex PCR; TCRdb lists only in-frame clones, some missing. The top ten clones hold over 1.5% of a sample with more than 80,000 clones, 80% to 95% of them seen once. Specimen: peripheral blood, collected in the first trimester of pregnancy. Receptors originate from a female donor with multiple sclerosis, enrolled in a pregnancy study.

The chain combines TRBV7-9 with TRBJ1-1; 8 positions agree with TRBD1. Germline assignment: CDR1 SEHNR and CDR2 FQNEAQ (reference sequence). The V segment lost 4 bases and the J segment 1 base; nucleotides outside the gene matches: 5. The CDR3 totals 15 residues. CDR3 nucleotides: TGTGCCAGCAGCTGGGGGACAGGACAGAACACTGAAGCTTTCTTT. It yields the protein CASSWGTGQNTEAFF.

This CDR3 reads CASTSSGSRTDTQYF. The CDR3 DNA is TGTGCCAGCACAAGTAGCGGGAGTAGGACAGATACGCAGTATTTT. The V call is TRBV2, the J call TRBJ2-3; TRBD2 aligns across 9 bases. The CDR3 totals 15 residues. The V gene end was trimmed by 7 bases and the J gene end by 3 bases; junction bases not matched to a gene: 8. The germline V gene encodes CDR1 SNHLY and CDR2 FYNNEI.

The V gene is TRBV29-1, the J gene TRBJ2-7; 10 bases are a match to TRBD1. This CDR3 contains 14 residues. Germline loops: CDR1 SQVTM, CDR2 ANQGSEA. Unmatched junction bases numbered 7, after V lost 1 base and J lost 7 bases. CDR3 sequence (DNA): TGCAGCGTTGAAGGACAGGGGGCTATCGGTGAGCAGTACTTC. The encoded protein is CSVEGQGAIGEQYF.

V and J are TRBV27 and TRBJ1-2, with D perhaps matching TRBD1 (5 bases). V was trimmed by 2 bases and J by 5 bases, leaving 9 bases between them. Germline CDR1 reads MNHEY; CDR2 reads SMNVEV (reference sequence). The CDR3 contains 13 residues. CDR3 coding DNA: TGTGCCAGCAGTTTACAGGGAACTTATGGCTACACCTTC. It encodes CASSLQGTYGYTF.

The chain combines TRBV29-1 with TRBJ1-2; 7 bases map to TRBD1. With 8 bases clipped from V and 4 bases from J, the junction kept 10 bases outside the gene matches. From germline, CDR1 is SQVTM and CDR2 ANQGSEA. The CDR3 covers 13 residues. The CDR3 DNA reads TGCAGCTTCTCGACAGGGACCGGCTATGGCTACACCTTC. It codes for CSFSTGTGYGYTF.